Below are 23 T cell receptor beta chains sequenced from a single sample in a study of blood T cell repertoires in COVID-19. The assay was immunoSEQ multiplex PCR, and TCRdb's table has in-frame clones only and misses some. The top ten clones hold 8.8% of a sample with under 300,000 clones, more than 85% of them seen once. Sequencing was carried out using PBMCs or T cells enriched from blood (not recorded which). These receptors came from a man between 35 and 55 years old who had recovered from COVID-19.

CDR3 protein: CASSVPNTGGSYNEQFF. The CDR3 coding sequence is TGTGCCAGCAGCGTACCTAACACAGGGGGCTCGTACAATGAGCAGTTCTTC. The rearrangement joins TRBV7-8 to TRBJ2-1, with 9 positions matching TRBD1. CDR3 length: 17 amino acids. Unmatched junction bases numbered 12, after V lost 5 bases and J lost 4 bases. The germline CDR1 and CDR2 sequences are SGHVS and FQNEAQ.

The rearrangement joins TRBV27 to TRBJ2-1, with 10 bases matching TRBD2. Trimming at V came to 4 bases and at J to 3 bases, leaving 9 bases not matched to a gene. The CDR3 is 17 residues long. Germline CDR1 MNHEY, CDR2 SMNVEV (reference sequence). CDR3 residues: CASSSPRTSGDYNEQFF. CDR3 sequence (DNA): TGTGCCAGCAGTTCCCCCAGGACTAGCGGTGACTACAATGAGCAGTTCTTC.

This sequence joins TRBV7-3 and TRBJ2-1; 7 bases match TRBD1. Trimming cost V 4 bases and J 7 bases; bases outside gene matches: 13. This CDR3 comprises 16 residues. The germline V gene encodes CDR1 SGHTA and CDR2 FQGTGA. The CDR3: CASSSDRTGWPNEQFF. The CDR3 DNA follows: TGTGCCAGCAGCTCAGACCGGACAGGATGGCCTAATGAGCAGTTCTTC.

The J gene is TRBJ2-7, the V gene TRBV28, with 7 bases identical to TRBD1. The CDR3 has 16 amino acids. The germline gives CDR1 MDHEN, CDR2 SYDVKM. Germline trimming cut 6 bases from V and 1 base from J; bases unmatched to any gene: 12. As DNA, the CDR3 is TGTGCCAGCAGCCTGGCAGGGGGTAGAGGGTCCTACGAGCAGTACTTC. Amino acid sequence: CASSLAGGRGSYEQYF.

The rearrangement joins TRBV12-3 or TRBV12-4 to TRBJ1-2; 8 nucleotides line up with TRBD1. J gave up 8 bases and V 2 bases, and 4 bases lay outside the gene matches. The CDR3 spans 13 residues. CDR3 loop: CASSLPGGLGYTF. CDR3 nucleotide sequence: TGTGCCAGCAGTTTACCAGGGGGCCTCGGCTACACCTTC.

The chain employs TRBV7-9 and TRBJ2-3; D is perhaps TRBD2 (7 bases). Trimming took off 2 bases at V and 0 bases at J, with 9 bases between the two ends. CDR1 is SEHNR, CDR2 FQNEAQ, per germline (reference sequence). The CDR3 is 15 amino acids. CDR3 bases: TGTGCCAGCAGCTTAACGGGGGGCAGCACAGATACGCAGTATTTT. This encodes CASSLTGGSTDTQYF.

The chain carries TRBV12-3 or TRBV12-4 and TRBJ1-1; 8 bases map to TRBD1. The CDR3 spans 12 residues. V lost 8 bases, J lost 6 bases, and 5 bases stayed unmatched. The CDR3 is CASLQGASEAFF. Written as DNA, the CDR3 is TGTGCCAGCTTGCAGGGGGCGTCTGAAGCTTTCTTT.

V usage is TRBV19 and J usage is TRBJ1-5, with D hard to call. V was clipped by 3 bases and J by 0 bases, with 9 bases between them. The CDR3 runs 15 residues. The germline CDR1 and CDR2 sequences are LNHDA and SQIVND (reference sequence). CDR3 in amino acids: CASSMRHHSNQPQHF. The DNA for the CDR3 is TGTGCCAGTAGTATGAGACACCATAGCAATCAGCCCCAGCATTTT.

The J gene is TRBJ2-3, the V gene TRBV4-1, with 10 bases that match TRBD2. The CDR3 loop spans 16 amino acids. The V gene end was trimmed by 1 base and the J gene end by 2 bases; junction bases not matched to a gene: 3. Germline lookup yields CDR1 MGHRA and CDR2 YSYEKL. In DNA form, the CDR3 reads TGCGCCAGCAGCCAAGTTAGCGGGGGGACCACAGATACGCAGTATTTT. Its translation: CASSQVSGGTTDTQYF.

The rearrangement links TRBV4-1 to TRBJ2-7; D is possibly TRBD2 (5 bases). The CDR3 has 15 amino acids. The germline V gene has CDR1 MGHRA and CDR2 YSYEKL. Between the trimmed V and J ends, which lost 1 base and 3 bases, there was a span of 13 bases. The DNA for the CDR3 is TGCGCCAGCAGCCAAGGAGCCGGGGAACGCTACGAGCAGTACTTC. Amino acid sequence: CASSQGAGERYEQYF.

This clone showed up just a few times. The chain recombines TRBV28 with TRBJ2-7, with TRBD2 matching over 9 bases. The CDR3 has 16 amino acids. Germline V gives CDR1 MDHEN, CDR2 SYDVKM. J lost 2 bases, V lost 1 base, and 6 bases had no gene match. CDR3 loop: CASSLLPSGEAYEQYF. CDR3 nucleotide sequence: TGTGCCAGCAGTTTATTACCTAGCGGGGAGGCCTACGAGCAGTACTTC.

The rearrangement links TRBV6-5 to TRBJ1-5, with D unresolved. V was shortened by 0 bases and J by 4 bases, with 10 bases between the two germline ends. The germline CDR1 and CDR2 sequences are MNHEY and SVGAGI. There are 15 residues in the CDR3. The CDR3 DNA is TGTGCCAGCAGTTACTCTTCCTCTCGGAATCAGCCCCAGCATTTT. Its translation is CASSYSSSRNQPQHF.

The chain is built from TRBV24-1 and TRBJ2-3; possible D gene TRBD2, 5 bases. The V and J ends lost 4 bases and 1 base respectively, with 14 bases between them. The CDR3 has 16 amino acids. CDR1 is KGHDR, CDR2 SFDVKD, per germline. The DNA of the CDR3 is TGTGCCACCAGTGACAGGAGGTCCTGGGGCACAGATACGCAGTATTTT. Translated, it gives CATSDRRSWGTDTQYF.

This clone has only one observation. V and J are TRBV2 and TRBJ1-4; D ambiguous. Germline lookup yields CDR1 SNHLY and CDR2 FYNNEI. V lost 5 bases, J lost 7 bases, and 11 bases lay in between. This CDR3 comprises 13 residues. CDR3 loop: CASSQPESEKLFF. The CDR3 DNA follows: TGTGCCAGCAGTCAGCCGGAGAGTGAAAAACTGTTTTTT. Filled out from reference TRBV2 and TRBJ1-4, the complete variable domain reads EPEVTQTPSHQVTQMGQEVILRCVPISNHLYFYWYRQILGQKVEFLVSFYNNEISEKSEIFDDQFSVERPDGSNFTLKIRSTKLEDSAMYFCASSQPESEKLFFGSGTQLSVL.

V usage is TRBV11-2 and J usage is TRBJ2-1; 7 bases fit TRBD2. J was trimmed by 0 bases and V by 5 bases; bases with no gene match: 10. Germline lookup yields CDR1 SGHAT and CDR2 FQNNGV. The CDR3 covers 17 residues. The CDR3 region is CASSDPLAGDSYNEQFF. The CDR3 coding sequence is TGTGCCAGCAGCGACCCCTTGGCGGGGGACTCCTACAATGAGCAGTTCTTC.

This chain uses TRBV7-3 with TRBJ2-2; 10 bases fit TRBD1. V gave up 5 bases and J gave up 1 base; unmatched junction bases: 4. The germline gives CDR1 SGHTA, CDR2 FQGTGA. CDR3 length: 16 amino acids. CDR3 sequence (DNA): TGTGCCAGCAGCCCGACAGGGGGCGGGAACACCGGGGAGCTGTTTTTT. Translating it yields CASSPTGGGNTGELFF.

This chain links TRBV4-2 with TRBJ2-7, with D possibly TRBD2 on 6 matching bases. Per the germline V gene, CDR1 is LGHNA and CDR2 is YNFKEQ. The CDR3 runs 12 residues. V shed 1 base and J shed 5 bases, with 6 bases lying between them. CDR3 sequence: CASSQGTNEQYF. The CDR3 DNA sequence: TGTGCCAGCAGCCAAGGGACTAACGAGCAGTACTTC.

There are a few counts of this clone. The genes are TRBV6-5 and TRBJ2-7, with 8 bases lining up with TRBD1. This CDR3 is 15 amino acids long. The junction had 7 bases not matched to a gene; V was cut back by 4 bases and J by 2 bases. CDR1 is MNHEY, CDR2 SVGAGI, per germline. CDR3 DNA sequence: TGTGCCAGCAGTTTACAGGGGACAGGCGCCTACGAGCAGTACTTC. It codes for CASSLQGTGAYEQYF.

This sequence joins TRBV11-3 and TRBJ2-1; the match to TRBD2 covers 12 bases. V was clipped by 5 bases and J by 2 bases; unmatched bases: 7. The CDR3 consists of 17 residues. Germline loops: CDR1 SGHNT, CDR2 YENEEA. The CDR3 DNA reads TGTGCCAGCAGCCCCTGGACTAGCGGGGACACCTACAATGAGCAGTTCTTC. Amino acid sequence: CASSPWTSGDTYNEQFF.

The chain uses TRBV13 and TRBJ2-2; D is undetermined. V lost 5 bases and J 4 bases, leaving 17 bases between the germline ends. The germline gives CDR1 PRHDT, CDR2 FYEKMQ (reference sequence). The CDR3 is made up of 16 amino acids. CDR3 bases: TGTGCCAGCAGCCCCGAGAGGATCCTAGGCACCGGGGAGCTGTTTTTT. This gives the protein CASSPERILGTGELFF.

V usage is TRBV5-1 and J usage is TRBJ2-2; a possible D gene is TRBD2 (5 bases). Trimming took 2 bases from V and 3 from J, leaving 17 bases between them. CDR3 length: 17 amino acids. Germline values: CDR1 SGHRS, CDR2 YFSETQ. CDR3 nucleotide sequence: TGCGCCAGCAGCTTCACGGGGTCCCCTCCCGACACCGGGGAGCTGTTTTTT. This gives the protein CASSFTGSPPDTGELFF.

This sequence joins TRBV29-1 and TRBJ1-1; TRBD1 might be the D (5 bases). The CDR3 has 11 residues. Trimming took 6 bases from V and 8 from J, leaving 13 bases between them. Germline-derived CDR1 and CDR2 are SQVTM and ANQGSEA. CDR3 sequence: CSVSNGGEAFF. As DNA, the CDR3 is TGCAGCGTGTCTAACGGGGGAGAAGCTTTCTTT.

This chain connects TRBV11-3 to TRBJ2-7; 8 bases are a match to TRBD1. Germline assignment: CDR1 SGHNT and CDR2 YENEEA. The CDR3 is 15 amino acids. V lost 4 bases to trimming and J lost 3 bases; unmatched junction nucleotides: 8. CDR3 coding DNA: TGTGCCAGCAGCTCGTCCGTCGACAGGGGCTACGAGCAGTACTTC. It encodes CASSSSVDRGYEQYF.